The 29 T cell receptor beta chains below all came from one sample that was sequenced in a study of blood T cell repertoires in COVID-19. Repertoires were generated with immunoSEQ multiplex PCR, while TCRdb's copy carries only in-frame clones and drops some. The table includes hundreds of thousands of clones, around 91% detected once. What was sequenced was PBMCs or T cells enriched from blood (not recorded which). The receptors stem from a man between 18 and 29 years old who had recovered from COVID-19.

The genes are TRBV28 and TRBJ1-1, with D perhaps matching TRBD1 (5 bases). Between the trimmed V and J ends, which lost 1 base and 2 bases, there was a span of 11 bases. Per the germline V gene, CDR1 is MDHEN and CDR2 is SYDVKM. The CDR3 loop spans 15 amino acids. The DNA for the CDR3 is TGTGCCAGCAGTTTATCCCAGGGCCTCAACACTGAAGCTTTCTTT. It yields the protein CASSLSQGLNTEAFF.

A note on this clone: A much more abundant neighbour one base away suggests this may be a read error. The V and J genes are TRBV11-3 and TRBJ2-1; TRBD2 matches 11 bases. The CDR3 runs to 15 residues. Germline V lookup: CDR1 SGHNT, CDR2 YENEEA. Trimming at V came to 5 bases and at J to 3 bases, leaving 3 bases not matched to a gene. The CDR3 spells CASSPGTSGYNEQFF. In nucleotides, the CDR3 is TGTGCCAGCAGCCCCGGGACTAGCGGCTACAATGAGCAGTTCTTC.

V usage is TRBV29-1 and J usage is TRBJ2-7; D may be TRBD2 (5 bases). Germline V gives CDR1 SQVTM, CDR2 ANQGSEA. V dropped 4 bases and J dropped 9 bases, with 13 bases sitting between them. The CDR3 spans 11 residues. As DNA, the CDR3 is TGCAGCGTTGGGGGAGTAGGTAGGCAGTACTTC. Residues: CSVGGVGRQYF.

The chain combines TRBV28 with TRBJ1-4, with 7 bases identical to TRBD1. The germline V gene encodes CDR1 MDHEN and CDR2 SYDVKM. V dropped 5 bases and J dropped 16; count of bases not matched to a gene: 10. This CDR3 region has 12 residues. DNA of the CDR3: TGTGCCAGCAGTCTCCTCGGACAGGAATCGTTTTTT. Translated: CASSLLGQESFF.

This chain joins TRBV3-1 (or the pseudogene TRBV3-2) and TRBJ2-7; possibly TRBD2 for D (6 bases). Germline V gene sequence: CDR1 LGHDT, CDR2 YNNKEL (reference sequence). The CDR3 length is 17 residues. The V end was cut by 1 base, the J end by 4 bases, with 20 bases between. Here the CDR3 reads CASSQAGSGTWGYEQYF. CDR3 bases: TGTGCCAGCAGCCAAGCAGGGTCCGGGACTTGGGGTTACGAGCAGTACTTC.

In its sample, this clone was seen a few times. The V gene is TRBV6-5, the J gene TRBJ2-7, with D perhaps matching TRBD1 (5 bases). This CDR3 has 11 residues. The ends were cut back, 4 bases at V and 9 bases at J, with 10 bases in the middle. Germline V CDR1 and CDR2: MNHEY, SVGAGI. CDR3 DNA sequence: TGTGCCAGCAGTTCACAGGACGGGCAGTACTTC. It translates to CASSSQDGQYF.

CDR3 in DNA: TGTGCCAGCAGCACCGTCGGGGGGCCAGCTTTCTTT. This gives the protein CASSTVGGPAFF. This chain joins TRBV28 and TRBJ1-1; D is possibly TRBD1 (6 bases). Germline V lookup: CDR1 MDHEN, CDR2 SYDVKM. Trimming cost V 6 bases and J 10 bases, with 15 bases left between them. The CDR3 contains 12 residues.

V and J are TRBV15 and TRBJ1-2, with a weak D call TRBD1 (6 bases). The germline V gene has CDR1 LNHNV and CDR2 YYDKDF (reference sequence). V lost 0 bases, J lost 4 bases, and 12 bases lay in between. The CDR3 is 15 amino acids. The CDR3 region is CATSRERTVVYGYTF. The CDR3 region has the DNA TGTGCCACCAGCAGAGAGAGGACAGTAGTCTATGGCTACACCTTC. The variable domain in full, with the rest retrieved from reference TRBV15 and TRBJ1-2, is DAMVIQNPRYQVTQFGKPVTLSCSQTLNHNVMYWYQQKSSQAPKLLFHYYDKDFNNEADTPDNFQSRRPNTSFCFLDIRSPGLGDTAMYLCATSRERTVVYGYTFGSGTRLTVV.

The rearrangement joins TRBV7-9 to TRBJ2-2; perhaps TRBD2 as D (5 bases). The CDR3 is made up of 16 amino acids. Germline lookup yields CDR1 SEHNR and CDR2 FQNEAQ (reference sequence). V was cut by 3 bases and J by 5 bases, with 16 bases left in between. The CDR3 reads CASSLGQNSGTGELFF. CDR3 sequence (DNA): TGTGCCAGCAGCTTGGGTCAGAACTCGGGGACCGGGGAGCTGTTTTTT.

The chain combines TRBV27 with TRBJ2-2; 9 nucleotides line up with TRBD1. The CDR3 has 18 residues. The V segment lost 5 bases and the J segment 8 bases; nucleotides outside the gene matches: 18. Germline CDR1 and CDR2: MNHEY and SMNVEV (reference sequence). CDR3 sequence (DNA): TGTGCCAGCAGTCCAGCCCCGGGGACAGGGTTGTTTTCGGGGGAGCTGTTTTTT. It specifies CASSPAPGTGLFSGELFF.

Only one count was recorded for this clone. The genes are TRBV24-1 and TRBJ2-3, with 7 bases that match TRBD1. Germline lookup yields CDR1 KGHDR and CDR2 SFDVKD. CDR3 length: 16 amino acids. J lost 0 bases, V lost 2 bases, and 4 bases had no gene match. The CDR3 loop is CATSDYRDSSTDTQYF. DNA for the CDR3: TGTGCCACCAGTGATTACCGGGACAGCAGCACAGATACGCAGTATTTT.

The chain combines TRBV5-6 with TRBJ2-7; maybe TRBD1 (6 bases). V was shortened by 2 bases and J by 2 bases, with 17 bases between the two germline ends. The CDR3 is 16 residues long. CDR1 is SGHDT, CDR2 YYEEEE, per germline. CDR3 in amino acids: CASSFPTGSNPYEQYF. The CDR3 DNA reads as TGTGCCAGCAGCTTCCCGACAGGCTCGAACCCCTACGAGCAGTACTTC.

The gene calls are TRBV27 and TRBJ1-5, with D possibly being TRBD1 (5 bases). V shed 3 bases and J shed 11 bases, with 17 bases lying between them. The CDR3 extends over 14 amino acids. Germline V gene data show CDR1 as MNHEY and CDR2 as SMNVEV (reference sequence). CDR3 region: CASSFRRGGFAQHF. CDR3 in DNA: TGTGCCAGCAGTTTTAGGAGGGGAGGGTTCGCCCAGCATTTT.

The V call is TRBV9, the J call TRBJ1-2; no reliable D call. The CDR3 contains 15 residues. The V gene lost 2 bases and the J gene lost 5 bases, with 16 bases spanning the gap. Germline CDR1 is SGDLS and CDR2 is YYNGEE. The CDR3 loop is CASSVTQSGTYGYTF. CDR3 bases: TGTGCCAGCAGCGTCACACAGAGTGGAACTTATGGCTACACCTTC.

The chain uses TRBV9 and TRBJ2-1; D ambiguous. CDR1 and CDR2 from the germline V gene are SGDLS and YYNGEE. The CDR3 contains 14 residues. Trimming took off 6 bases at V and 0 bases at J, with 10 bases between the two ends. CDR3 protein: CASTPEISYNEQFF. DNA for the CDR3: TGTGCCAGCACCCCCGAGATCTCCTACAATGAGCAGTTCTTC.

The J gene is TRBJ2-1, the V gene TRBV7-8, with 8 positions matching TRBD1. The J segment lost 0 bases and the V segment lost 3 bases, leaving 10 bases of the junction unmatched. The CDR3 runs to 18 residues. CDR1 SGHVS and CDR2 FQNEAQ come from the germline V gene. The CDR3 loop reads CASSLAGSGGISYNEQFF. CDR3 bases: TGTGCCAGCAGCTTGGCCGGTTCAGGGGGCATCTCCTACAATGAGCAGTTCTTC.

The chain joins TRBV4-1 to TRBJ1-1; D ambiguous. The CDR3 is 14 amino acids. The germline gives CDR1 MGHRA, CDR2 YSYEKL. The V end lost 6 bases, the J end lost 1 base, and 12 bases lay between the germline ends. In DNA, the CDR3 is TGCGCCAGCAGATTGGGCAGTGAGAACACTGAAGCTTTCTTT. It is translated as CASRLGSENTEAFF.

The rearrangement uses TRBV29-1 and TRBJ2-7; D possibly corresponds to TRBD2 (6 bases). The germline CDR1 and CDR2 sequences are SQVTM and ANQGSEA. V was trimmed by 1 base and J by 6 bases, leaving 13 bases between them. The CDR3 is 13 amino acids. CDR3 sequence: CSVEGEEGFEQYF. The DNA of the CDR3 is TGCAGCGTTGAAGGGGAGGAGGGGTTCGAGCAGTACTTC.

The chain couples TRBV7-3 to TRBJ2-7, with D perhaps TRBD2 (5 bases). The CDR3 extends over 17 amino acids. CDR1 and CDR2 from the germline V gene are SGHTA and FQGTGA. Trimming took off 2 bases at V and 3 bases at J, with 20 bases between the two ends. CDR3 amino acids: CASSLVGPHVGLYEQYF. The CDR3 bases are TGTGCCAGCAGCTTAGTCGGGCCACACGTCGGACTCTACGAGCAGTACTTC.

The chain carries TRBV9 and TRBJ2-2, with D unclear. The length of the CDR3 is 14 residues. Germline V gene sequence: CDR1 SGDLS, CDR2 YYNGEE. Trimming cost V 3 bases and J 1 base, with 7 bases left between them. CDR3: CASSDGENTGELFF. DNA for the CDR3: TGTGCCAGCAGCGACGGTGAGAACACCGGGGAGCTGTTTTTT.

The chain combines TRBV27 with TRBJ1-5; tentatively, D is TRBD1 (6 bases). The germline V gene encodes CDR1 MNHEY and CDR2 SMNVEV (reference sequence). Trimming left V 3 bases short and J 2 bases short, with 14 bases between. CDR3 length equals 16 residues. CDR3 in DNA: TGTGCCAGCAGTTTCAGGGGCAGGGCTGGCAATCAGCCCCAGCATTTT. It encodes CASSFRGRAGNQPQHF.

V gene TRBV5-1 combines with J gene TRBJ2-7, with D possibly matching TRBD1 (5 bases). The germline V gene has CDR1 SGHRS and CDR2 YFSETQ. The length of the CDR3 is 13 residues. The CDR3 loop is CASRPGLGYEQYF. In nucleotides, the CDR3 is TGCGCTTCACGGCCAGGGCTAGGGTACGAGCAGTACTTC.

The chain combines TRBV9 with TRBJ1-6; tentatively, D is TRBD1 (5 bases). The length of the CDR3 is 12 residues. Germline V CDR1 and CDR2: SGDLS, YYNGEE. Trimming left V 2 bases short and J 12 bases short, with 9 bases between. CDR3 residues: CASSVGGGPLHF. In DNA form, the CDR3 reads TGTGCCAGCAGCGTTGGGGGGGGACCCCTCCACTTT.

J is TRBJ1-3 and V is TRBV28, with D perhaps TRBD1 (5 bases). Per the germline V gene, CDR1 is MDHEN and CDR2 is SYDVKM. The CDR3 totals 14 residues. Trimming pared 5 bases from V and 4 bases from J, leaving 12 bases between. This CDR3 is CASSPEGRGNTIYF. In DNA, the CDR3 is TGTGCCAGCAGTCCAGAGGGGAGGGGAAACACCATATATTTT.

The chain combines TRBV9 with TRBJ1-2; no firm D call. The CDR3 contains 12 residues. The V and J ends lost 4 bases and 2 bases respectively, with 6 bases between them. CDR1 is SGDLS and CDR2 is YYNGEE in the germline V gene. This CDR3 reads CASSSQNYGYTF. As DNA, the CDR3 is TGTGCCAGCAGCTCCCAAAACTATGGCTACACCTTC.

This clone has a single count. The chain joins TRBV5-4 to TRBJ1-2; TRBD1 aligns across 11 bases. V was pared by 0 bases and J by 5 bases, with 3 bases of the junction left unmatched. This CDR3 is 15 amino acids long. The germline gives CDR1 SGHNT, CDR2 YYREEE (reference sequence). The CDR3 sequence: CASSLEGTGGYGYTF. CDR3 nucleotide sequence: TGTGCCAGCAGCTTGGAGGGGACAGGGGGGTATGGCTACACCTTC.

This CDR3 is CASSGPETDSGTSYEQYF. The CDR3 coding sequence is TGTGCCAGTAGTGGACCAGAGACAGACTCCGGTACGTCCTACGAGCAGTACTTC. The chain carries TRBV19 and TRBJ2-7, with D maybe TRBD1 (5 bases). Germline V gene data show CDR1 as LNHDA and CDR2 as SQIVND (reference sequence). Deletions cut 5 bases from V and 1 base from J, with 24 bases between. The CDR3 length is 18 residues.

The chain has TRBV7-9 and TRBJ1-6; D is possibly TRBD1 (6 bases). The CDR3 length is 17 residues. Germline CDR1 and CDR2: SEHNR and FQNEAQ (reference sequence). The V gene lost 5 bases and the J gene lost 0 bases, with 14 bases spanning the gap. The CDR3 nucleotides read TGTGCCAGCAGCGAAGGACAGCCGAGCTCCTATAATTCACCCCTCCACTTT. It is translated as CASSEGQPSSYNSPLHF.

This clone was picked up one time. V is TRBV28 and J is TRBJ1-2; 7 nucleotides align to TRBD1. Looked up from germline, CDR1 is MDHEN and CDR2 is SYDVKM. The trim removed 2 bases at V and 6 bases at J, leaving 3 bases unmatched. The CDR3 is 13 amino acids. CDR3 loop: CASSLEGAHGYTF. CDR3 nucleotides: TGTGCCAGCAGTTTAGAGGGGGCGCATGGCTACACCTTC.